Following are 2 T cell receptor beta chains from one sample sequenced in a study of Ad26.COV2.S vaccination and SARS-CoV-2 variants. Generated by immunoSEQ multiplex PCR, the TCRdb table keeps only in-frame clones and is missing some. The sample records around 270,000 clones, roughly 85% being singletons. Treatment specified: around 19 received Ad26.COV2.S at low or high dose, single or two shots; roughly five received placebo; per-sample allocation not given. Repertoires come from day 63 after the first vaccine or placebo injection. Sequenced material: peripheral blood, taken in a trial of Ad26.COV2.S vaccine versus placebo. Every receptor here comes from a person aged 18-60 years who received the Ad26.COV2.S COVID-19 vaccine or a placebo.

This clone was seen more than once but under ten times. The rearrangement uses TRBV19 and TRBJ1-2; tentative D call: TRBD1 (6 bases). Trimming took 5 bases from V and 6 from J, leaving 13 bases between them. Per germline, CDR1 LNHDA and CDR2 SQIVND (reference sequence). The CDR3 loop spans 13 amino acids. The CDR3 DNA is TGTGCCAGTAGTCCACAGGGATGGGATGGCTACACCTTC. Its protein is CASSPQGWDGYTF.

This chain connects TRBV28 to TRBJ1-3; D is unresolved. Trimming left V 6 bases short and J 0 bases short, with 9 bases between. The CDR3 is 14 residues long. From germline, CDR1 is MDHEN and CDR2 SYDVKM. CDR3 residues: CASRTADSGNTIYF. In DNA, the CDR3 is TGTGCCAGCAGGACGGCAGACTCTGGAAACACCATATATTTT.